The 3 T cell receptor beta chains reported below all come from one sample, sequenced in a study of regulatory T cells in long-lasting Graves disease. The TCR beta library used iRepertoire HTBI primers with Arm-PCR amplification of CDR3. One entry per CDR3 protein, called by TCRdb with MiXCR from the multiplex PCR reads. Here the sample spans around 450,000 distinct CDR3 sequences, 15% being singletons. Time point noted: newly diagnosed GD, antithyroid drugs for less than 3 months. From RNA extracted from PBMCs, the TCR library was made. These same data were also listed under a study on T cells in Graves' hyperthyroidism and ophthalmopathy.

The input for sequencing was peripheral blood mononuclear cells (PBMCs), taken at new diagnosis, from a patient treated with antithyroid drugs. These receptors were obtained from a woman between 40 and 55 years old with Graves disease.

This clonotype showed up just a few times. The V call is TRBV5-4, the J call TRBJ1-1; tentatively, D is TRBD1 (6 bases). The CDR3 runs 15 residues. CDR1 SGHNT and CDR2 YYREEE come from the germline V gene (reference sequence). Between the trimmed V and J ends, which lost 0 bases and 1 base, there was a span of 10 bases. This CDR3 is CASSLAGHQNTEAFF. The CDR3, as DNA: TGTGCCAGCAGCTTGGCGGGACACCAGAACACTGAAGCTTTCTTT.

In its sample, this clonotype was seen a few times. V usage is TRBV7-8 and J usage is TRBJ1-2; D is uncertain. CDR1 is SGHVS, CDR2 FQNEAQ, per germline. V lost 1 base and J lost 2, with 8 bases in between. This CDR3 has 14 residues. The CDR3 here is CASSLVLGNYGYTF. The CDR3 DNA reads as TGTGCCAGCAGCTTAGTTCTCGGGAACTATGGCTACACCTTC.

This clonotype appeared many times. The chain uses TRBV12-3 or TRBV12-4 and TRBJ2-4; D unresolved. This CDR3 is 15 amino acids long. V was trimmed by 7 bases and J by 0 bases, leaving 13 bases between them. The CDR3 region has the DNA TGTGCCAGCAAACCTGACAAACTAGCCAAAAACATTCAGTACTTC. Residues: CASKPDKLAKNIQYF.